This record concerns one T cell receptor (beta chain) sequence. Seattle patients were enrolled during active infection and followed longitudinally. This sample was included in a study of blood T cell repertoires in COVID-19. Background on the study: The study drew acute and convalescent COVID-19 samples from the United States, Italy and Spain.

Measured with immunoSEQ multiplex PCR; TCRdb has only the in-frame clones, and not every one. The data contain about 300,000 clones, around 88% of them singletons. CDR1 is KGHDR and CDR2 is SFDVKD in the germline V gene. The length of the CDR3 is 15 residues. V gave up 3 bases and J gave up 8 bases; unmatched junction bases: 6. Sequencing used peripheral blood. The rearrangement uses TRBV24-1 and TRBJ2-1, with 10 bases aligning to TRBD2. This TCR derives from a woman between 25 and 40 years old with COVID-19, enrolled during active disease. The CDR3: CATSDVAGGGDEQFF. The CDR3 DNA reads as TGTGCCACCAGTGATGTAGCGGGGGGAGGCGATGAGCAGTTCTTC.